The 25 T cell receptor beta chains in this list originate from one sample, sequenced in a study of T cell responses to AZD1222 COVID-19 vaccine. Generated by immunoSEQ multiplex PCR, the TCRdb table keeps only in-frame clones and is missing some. This table holds approximately 170,000 clones, 94% found once. The sequencing used peripheral blood, collected 28 days after the second AZD1222 dose. The receptors were gathered from an adult who received the AZD1222 COVID-19 vaccine.

The CDR3 region has the DNA TGCGCCAGCAGCCCTGGGGAGGGGCCCAGACACGAGCAGTACTTC. It is translated as CASSPGEGPRHEQYF. The chain joins TRBV4-1 to TRBJ2-7; 7 bases match TRBD2. J gave up 5 bases and V 4 bases, and 11 bases lay outside the gene matches. This CDR3 has 15 residues. From germline, CDR1 is MGHRA and CDR2 YSYEKL.

The count of this clone is one. This sequence joins TRBV3-1 (or the pseudogene TRBV3-2) and TRBJ2-7, with D possibly being TRBD2 (5 bases). Germline V gives CDR1 LGHDT, CDR2 YNNKEL (reference sequence). The CDR3 has 13 amino acids. Trimming removed 1 base from V and 9 bases from J, with 13 bases in between. CDR3 sequence reads: CASSQAGPGRQYF. Written as DNA, the CDR3 is TGTGCCAGCAGCCAAGCGGGCCCGGGAAGGCAGTACTTC.

The gene calls are TRBV4-2 and TRBJ1-4; TRBD1 matches 7 bases. The CDR3 extends over 17 amino acids. The germline CDR1 and CDR2 sequences are LGHNA and YNFKEQ. With V trimmed by 4 bases and J by 6 bases, 14 bases remained unmatched. This CDR3 reads CASSPEGDSLGYEKLFF. CDR3 in DNA: TGTGCCAGCAGCCCGGAAGGGGACAGCCTAGGATATGAAAAACTGTTTTTT.

V gene TRBV19 combines with J gene TRBJ2-6; tentatively, D is TRBD1 (6 bases). Per germline, CDR1 LNHDA and CDR2 SQIVND (reference sequence). The V end lost 3 bases, the J end lost 2 bases, and 14 bases lay between the germline ends. The CDR3 contains 17 residues. The CDR3 protein is CASSMGLSGAGANVLTF. The CDR3 DNA reads TGTGCCAGTAGTATGGGGCTCTCAGGGGCTGGGGCCAACGTCCTGACTTTC.

This clone was seen a single time. CDR3: CAWSVGFTEAFF. In DNA form, the CDR3 reads TGTGCCTGGAGTGTGGGGTTCACTGAAGCTTTCTTT. The rearrangement links TRBV30 to TRBJ1-1; the D is unclear. Trimming removed 0 bases from V and 4 bases from J, with 6 bases in between. The CDR3 covers 12 residues. Germline CDR1 and CDR2: GTSNPN and SVGIG (reference sequence).

The V gene is TRBV12-5, the J gene TRBJ2-7, with D perhaps TRBD1 or TRBD2 (5 bases each). The CDR3 length is 15 residues. Germline CDR1 reads LGHNT; CDR2 reads FRNRAP. V was trimmed by 5 bases and J by 0 bases, leaving 14 bases between them. The CDR3, as DNA: TGTGCTAGTGGTCGGGGACCTGCGCTCTCCTACGAGCAGTACTTC. This sequence encodes CASGRGPALSYEQYF.

The rearrangement joins TRBV27 to TRBJ2-7; perhaps D is TRBD1 or TRBD2 (6 bases each). The CDR3 spans 16 residues. V dropped 5 bases and J dropped 5 bases, with 22 bases sitting between them. Germline CDR1 and CDR2: MNHEY and SMNVEV (reference sequence). Written as DNA, the CDR3 is TGTGCCAGCAGTCCCTCGGGCCGGGGGCGAATCGACGAGCAGTACTTC. It specifies CASSPSGRGRIDEQYF.

The chain employs TRBV5-6 and TRBJ1-5; D gene unclear. The CDR3 consists of 16 residues. With 1 base removed from V and 7 bases from J, the gap between germline ends came to 18 bases. CDR1 and CDR2 from the germline V gene are SGHDT and YYEEEE. CDR3 coding DNA: TGTGCCAGCAGCTTGAATGGTGGGTCAGGAGGGCAGCCCCAGCATTTT. This encodes CASSLNGGSGGQPQHF.

The V call is TRBV11-3, the J call TRBJ2-6; 8 nucleotides line up with TRBD1. Germline V lookup: CDR1 SGHNT, CDR2 YENEEA. V trimming: 1 base; J trimming: 2 bases; junction bases outside the gene matches: 7. The CDR3 totals 18 residues. Written as DNA, the CDR3 is TGTGCCAGCAGCTTAGGGGACAGGTTTTCGCCTGGGGCCAACGTCCTGACTTTC. As protein: CASSLGDRFSPGANVLTF.

V gene TRBV5-1 combines with J gene TRBJ1-1; D remains unclear. V was pared by 2 bases and J by 3 bases, with 11 bases between. CDR3 length: 14 residues. Germline V gene data show CDR1 as SGHRS and CDR2 as YFSETQ. This chain's CDR3 is CASSFAKRDTEAFF. The CDR3 DNA reads TGCGCCAGCAGCTTCGCCAAGAGGGACACTGAAGCTTTCTTT.

V and J are TRBV19 and TRBJ1-1; D is ambiguous. CDR3 size: 14 residues. Trimming took 3 bases from V and 0 from J, leaving 8 bases between them. Germline V gives CDR1 LNHDA, CDR2 SQIVND (reference sequence). CDR3 sequence (DNA): TGTGCCAGTAGTATGGGATACATGAACACTGAAGCTTTCTTT. This encodes CASSMGYMNTEAFF.

J is TRBJ1-4 and V is TRBV30; D call uncertain. This CDR3 spans 15 amino acids. Germline V gene data show CDR1 as GTSNPN and CDR2 as SVGIG (reference sequence). V lost 3 bases, J lost 8 bases, and 19 bases lay in between. CDR3 nucleotides: TGTGCCTGGAGACCCATGGGGATTTCTCGGGAAAAACTGTTTTTT. Translation: CAWRPMGISREKLFF.

The V call is TRBV28, the J call TRBJ2-1; 9 bases align to TRBD1. Looked up from germline, CDR1 is MDHEN and CDR2 is SYDVKM. CDR3 length equals 17 residues. Trimming removed 3 bases from V and 9 bases from J; junction bases left unmatched: 15. The chain's CDR3 is CASSFLGTGLVEGEQFF. The DNA of the CDR3 is TGTGCCAGCAGTTTTTTGGGGACAGGGTTGGTGGAAGGTGAGCAGTTCTTC.

This clone was picked up one time. The V call is TRBV18, the J call TRBJ1-2; maybe TRBD1 (5 bases). CDR1 is KGHSH, CDR2 LQKENI, per germline. The CDR3 runs to 13 residues. V lost 3 bases and J 0 bases, leaving 5 bases between the germline ends. The CDR3 DNA sequence: TGTGCCAGCTCACCGACAGCTAACTATGGCTACACCTTC. Its protein product is CASSPTANYGYTF.

The chain carries TRBV30 and TRBJ1-6, with a possible D match to TRBD1 (6 bases). CDR3 length equals 15 residues. Germline CDR1 and CDR2: GTSNPN and SVGIG (reference sequence). Trimming took 0 bases from V and 10 from J, leaving 16 bases between them. CDR3 residues: CAWSVLWGAGSPLHF. CDR3 nucleotide sequence: TGTGCCTGGAGTGTACTTTGGGGGGCTGGGTCACCCCTCCACTTT.

This clone was detected once. The gene calls are TRBV25-1 and TRBJ2-7; tentatively, D is TRBD2 (7 bases). The CDR3 spans 16 residues. Trimming took off 5 bases at V and 4 bases at J, with 21 bases between the two ends. Germline CDR1 and CDR2: MGHDK and SYGVNS. CDR3 DNA: TGTGCCAGCAGTTCCTCGAAGGGGGGGAAGTTGTACGAGCAGTACTTC. It translates to CASSSSKGGKLYEQYF.

The J gene is TRBJ2-7, the V gene TRBV25-1; 12 nucleotides line up with TRBD2. The CDR3 runs to 17 residues. From germline, CDR1 is MGHDK and CDR2 SYGVNS. The V gene end was trimmed by 1 base and the J gene end by 4 bases; junction bases not matched to a gene: 8. The CDR3 nucleotides read TGTGCCAGCAGTGAATCCCCCCCGACTAGCGGGAGTTACGAGCAGTACTTC. This sequence encodes CASSESPPTSGSYEQYF.

The chain recombines TRBV7-3 with TRBJ2-7, with D perhaps given as TRBD1 or TRBD2 (5 bases each). Germline V CDR1 and CDR2: SGHTA, FQGTGA. V dropped 5 bases and J dropped 4 bases, with 15 bases sitting between them. The CDR3 covers 14 residues. The CDR3 protein is CASSPGTGMYEQYF. The CDR3 region has the DNA TGTGCCAGCAGCCCCGGGACCGGAATGTACGAGCAGTACTTC.

The V call is TRBV11-2, the J call TRBJ1-3; a possible D gene is TRBD1 (5 bases). There are 16 residues in the CDR3. The V and J ends lost 1 base and 3 bases respectively, with 13 bases between them. Germline V lookup: CDR1 SGHAT, CDR2 FQNNGV. CDR3 DNA: TGTGCCAGCAGCTTAGCCGCCCGGGGGGTTGGAAACACCATATATTTT. Its translation is CASSLAARGVGNTIYF. The full variable domain, with the rest looked up from reference TRBV11-2 and TRBJ1-3, is EAGVAQSPRYKIIEKRQSVAFWCNPISGHATLYWYQQILGQGPKLLIQFQNNGVVDDSQLPKDRFSAERLKGVDSTLKIQPAKLEDSAVYLCASSLAARGVGNTIYFGEGSWLTVV.

J is TRBJ2-3 and V is TRBV19; D not certain. Germline CDR1 is LNHDA and CDR2 is SQIVND (reference sequence). The V and J ends lost 3 bases and 3 bases respectively, with 4 bases between them. This CDR3 is 12 amino acids long. Written as DNA, the CDR3 is TGTGCCAGTAGTATGGGTACAGATACGCAGTATTTT. Protein product: CASSMGTDTQYF.

The chain uses TRBV2 and TRBJ1-5; 7 bases are shared with TRBD1. Looked up from germline, CDR1 is SNHLY and CDR2 is FYNNEI. V lost 4 bases, J lost 9 bases, and 6 bases stayed unmatched. This CDR3 has 13 amino acids. CDR3 DNA sequence: TGTGCCAGCAGTGGTTTACCAGGGGGGCCCCAGCATTTT. It encodes CASSGLPGGPQHF. Drawing the rest from reference TRBV2 and TRBJ1-5, the complete variable domain is EPEVTQTPSHQVTQMGQEVILRCVPISNHLYFYWYRQILGQKVEFLVSFYNNEISEKSEIFDDQFSVERPDGSNFTLKIRSTKLEDSAMYFCASSGLPGGPQHFGDGTRLSIL.

CDR3 amino acids: CASSSDRVAGELFF. CDR3 nucleotides: TGTGCCAGCAGTTCGGACAGGGTGGCCGGGGAGCTGTTTTTT. J is TRBJ2-2 and V is TRBV2, with 8 positions matching TRBD1. This CDR3 has 14 amino acids. V lost 5 bases and J lost 6; bases outside the gene matches: 5. The germline gives CDR1 SNHLY, CDR2 FYNNEI.

The rearrangement links TRBV7-2 to TRBJ2-1; no reliable D call. Trimming took off 5 bases at V and 0 bases at J, with 8 bases between the two ends. Germline V lookup: CDR1 SGHTA, CDR2 FQGNSA. This CDR3 is 14 amino acids long. CDR3 loop: CASSRRSSYNEQFF. The CDR3 nucleotides are TGTGCCAGCAGCCGGCGAAGCTCCTACAATGAGCAGTTCTTC.

The chain joins TRBV18 to TRBJ1-1; 7 nucleotides match TRBD1. The CDR3 extends over 13 amino acids. V shed 4 bases, J shed 7 bases, and the junction held 6 bases outside the gene matches. The germline CDR1 and CDR2 sequences are KGHSH and LQKENI. The CDR3 spells CASSLGTEYEAFF. CDR3 DNA: TGTGCCAGCTCACTTGGGACAGAGTATGAAGCTTTCTTT.

This clone was counted once. This chain uses TRBV6-4 with TRBJ1-1; D is possibly TRBD1 (5 bases). Looked up from germline, CDR1 is MRHNA and CDR2 is SNTAGT. This CDR3 comprises 13 residues. Trimming left V 5 bases short and J 2 bases short, with 9 bases between. This CDR3 reads CASSLGPNTEAFF. The CDR3 nucleotides are TGTGCCAGCAGTTTGGGGCCTAACACTGAAGCTTTCTTT.